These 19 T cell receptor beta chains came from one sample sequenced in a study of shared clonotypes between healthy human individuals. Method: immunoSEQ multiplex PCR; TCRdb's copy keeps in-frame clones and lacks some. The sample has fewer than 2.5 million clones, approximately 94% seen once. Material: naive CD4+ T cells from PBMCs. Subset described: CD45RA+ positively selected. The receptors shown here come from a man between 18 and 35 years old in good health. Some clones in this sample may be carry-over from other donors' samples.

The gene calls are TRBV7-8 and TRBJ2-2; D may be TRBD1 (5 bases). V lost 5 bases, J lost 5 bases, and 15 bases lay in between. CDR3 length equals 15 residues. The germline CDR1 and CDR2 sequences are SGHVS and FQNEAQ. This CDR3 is CASSLRGAGTGELFF. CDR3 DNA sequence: TGTGCCAGCAGCCTTAGGGGCGCAGGGACCGGGGAGCTGTTTTTT.

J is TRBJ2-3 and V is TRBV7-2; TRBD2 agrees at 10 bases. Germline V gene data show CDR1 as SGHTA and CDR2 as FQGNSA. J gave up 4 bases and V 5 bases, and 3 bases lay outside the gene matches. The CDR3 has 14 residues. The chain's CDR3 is CASSPGTSADTQYF. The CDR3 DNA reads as TGTGCCAGCAGCCCAGGGACTAGCGCAGATACGCAGTATTTT.

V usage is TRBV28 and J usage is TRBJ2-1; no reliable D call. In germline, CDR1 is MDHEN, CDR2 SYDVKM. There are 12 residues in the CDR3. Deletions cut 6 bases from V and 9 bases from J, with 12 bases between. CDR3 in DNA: TGTGCCAGCAGGGAAGGGTTTCTTGAGCAGTTCTTC. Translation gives CASREGFLEQFF. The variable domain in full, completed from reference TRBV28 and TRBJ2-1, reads DVKVTQSSRYLVKRTGEKVFLECVQDMDHENMFWYRQDPGLGLRLIYFSYDVKMKEKGDIPEGYSVSREKKERFSLILESASTNQTSMYLCASREGFLEQFFGPGTRLTVL.

The CDR3 bases are TGTGCCAGTAGTAGGGGCGGGAGCACCTACGAGCAGTACTTC. Protein product: CASSRGGSTYEQYF. The V gene is TRBV19, the J gene TRBJ2-7; 7 nucleotides match TRBD2. The ends lost 4 bases at V and 2 bases at J; junction bases unmatched: 5. This CDR3 region has 14 residues. Germline V gene sequence: CDR1 LNHDA, CDR2 SQIVND (reference sequence).

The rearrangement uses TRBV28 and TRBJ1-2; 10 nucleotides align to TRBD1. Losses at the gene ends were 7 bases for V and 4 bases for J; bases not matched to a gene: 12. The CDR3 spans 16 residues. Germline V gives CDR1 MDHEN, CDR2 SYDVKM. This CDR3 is CASTGGQGIYSYGYTF. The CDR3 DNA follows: TGTGCCAGCACGGGGGGACAGGGGATCTATTCCTATGGCTACACCTTC.

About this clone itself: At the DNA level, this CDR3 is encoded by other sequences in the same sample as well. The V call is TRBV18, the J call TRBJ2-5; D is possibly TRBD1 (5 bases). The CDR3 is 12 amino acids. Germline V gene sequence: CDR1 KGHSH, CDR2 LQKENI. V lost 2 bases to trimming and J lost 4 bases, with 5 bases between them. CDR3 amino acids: CASSPDRETQYF. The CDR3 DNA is TGTGCCAGCTCACCAGACAGAGAGACCCAGTACTTC.

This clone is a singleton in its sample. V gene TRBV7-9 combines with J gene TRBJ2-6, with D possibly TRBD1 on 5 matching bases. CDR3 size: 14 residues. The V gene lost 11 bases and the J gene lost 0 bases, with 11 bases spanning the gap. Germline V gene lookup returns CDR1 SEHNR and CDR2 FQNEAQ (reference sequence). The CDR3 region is CALGLSSGANVLTF. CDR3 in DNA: TGTGCCCTGGGGCTTAGCTCTGGGGCCAACGTCCTGACTTTC.

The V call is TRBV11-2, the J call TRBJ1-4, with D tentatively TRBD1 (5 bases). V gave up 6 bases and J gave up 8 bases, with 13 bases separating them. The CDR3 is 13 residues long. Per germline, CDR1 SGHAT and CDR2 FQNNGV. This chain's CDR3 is CASRRGRGEKLFF. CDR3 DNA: TGTGCCAGCAGAAGGGGTAGAGGGGAAAAACTGTTTTTT.

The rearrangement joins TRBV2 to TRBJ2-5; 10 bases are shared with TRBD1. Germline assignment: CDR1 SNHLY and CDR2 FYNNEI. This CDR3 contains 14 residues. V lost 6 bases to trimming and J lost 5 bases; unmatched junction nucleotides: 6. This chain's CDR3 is CASRRTGGDETQYF. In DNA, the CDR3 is TGTGCCAGCAGACGGACAGGGGGTGACGAGACCCAGTACTTC.

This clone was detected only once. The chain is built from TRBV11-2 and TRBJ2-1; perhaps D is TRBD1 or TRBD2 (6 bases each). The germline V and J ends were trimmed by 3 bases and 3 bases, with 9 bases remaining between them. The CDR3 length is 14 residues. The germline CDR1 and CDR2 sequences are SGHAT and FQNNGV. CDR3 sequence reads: CASSLGGLYNEQFF. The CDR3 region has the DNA TGTGCCAGCAGCTTGGGGGGCCTCTACAATGAGCAGTTCTTC.

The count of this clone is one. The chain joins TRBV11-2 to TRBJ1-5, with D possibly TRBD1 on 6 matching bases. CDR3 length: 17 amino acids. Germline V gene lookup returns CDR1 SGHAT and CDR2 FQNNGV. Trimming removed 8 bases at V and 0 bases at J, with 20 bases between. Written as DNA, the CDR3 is TGTGCCAGCGGCCCGAGACAGGCGCCTTATAGCAATCAGCCCCAGCATTTT. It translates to CASGPRQAPYSNQPQHF.

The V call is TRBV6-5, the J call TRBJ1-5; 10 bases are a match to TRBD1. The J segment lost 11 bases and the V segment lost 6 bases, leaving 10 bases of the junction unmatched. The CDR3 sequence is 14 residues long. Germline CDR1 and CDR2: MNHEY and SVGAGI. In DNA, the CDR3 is TGTGCCAGCAGCCGGGACAGGGGTCCGGGGGCCCAGCATTTT. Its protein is CASSRDRGPGAQHF.

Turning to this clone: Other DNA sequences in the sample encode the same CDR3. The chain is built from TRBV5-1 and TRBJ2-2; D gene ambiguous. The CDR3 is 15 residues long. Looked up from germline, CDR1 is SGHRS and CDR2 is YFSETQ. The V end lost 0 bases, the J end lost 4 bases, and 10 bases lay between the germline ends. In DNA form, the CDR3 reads TGCGCCAGCAGCTTGGGGCCCGGTCGCACCGGGGAGCTGTTTTTT. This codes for CASSLGPGRTGELFF. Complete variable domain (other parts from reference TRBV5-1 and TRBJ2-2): KAGVTQTPRYLIKTRGQQVTLSCSPISGHRSVSWYQQTPGQGLQFLFEYFSETQRNKGNFPGRFSGRQFSNSRSEMNVSTLELGDSALYLCASSLGPGRTGELFFGEGSRLTVL.

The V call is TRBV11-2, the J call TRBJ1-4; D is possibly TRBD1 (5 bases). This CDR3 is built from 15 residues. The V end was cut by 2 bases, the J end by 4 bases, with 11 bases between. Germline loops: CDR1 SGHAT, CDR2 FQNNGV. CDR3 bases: TGTGCCAGCAGCTTACGTGGGGCGGATAATGAAAAACTGTTTTTT. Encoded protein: CASSLRGADNEKLFF.

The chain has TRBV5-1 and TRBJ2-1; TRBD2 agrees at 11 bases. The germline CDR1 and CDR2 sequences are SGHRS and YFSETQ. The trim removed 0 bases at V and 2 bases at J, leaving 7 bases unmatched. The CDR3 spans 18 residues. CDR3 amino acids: CASSLGGLAGGAYNEQFF. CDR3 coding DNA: TGCGCCAGCAGCTTGGGTGGCCTAGCGGGAGGTGCCTACAATGAGCAGTTCTTC.

As DNA, the CDR3 is TGTGCCAGCAGCTTAGGCACGACAGGGTCATCCGAGCAGTACTTC. This sequence encodes CASSLGTTGSSEQYF. The chain employs TRBV7-3 and TRBJ2-7, with 7 bases lining up with TRBD1. In germline, CDR1 is SGHTA, CDR2 FQGTGA. With 2 bases clipped from V and 6 bases from J, the junction kept 10 bases outside the gene matches. This CDR3 has 15 amino acids.

For the CDR3, the DNA is TGCAGCGTTGAGGGACAGGGTATACCCTACGAGCAGTACTTC. Amino acid sequence: CSVEGQGIPYEQYF. The rearrangement links TRBV29-1 to TRBJ2-7; 9 bases are a match to TRBD1. V shed 3 bases and J 2 bases; nucleotides not matched to a gene: 5. This CDR3 has 14 amino acids. CDR1 SQVTM and CDR2 ANQGSEA come from the germline V gene.

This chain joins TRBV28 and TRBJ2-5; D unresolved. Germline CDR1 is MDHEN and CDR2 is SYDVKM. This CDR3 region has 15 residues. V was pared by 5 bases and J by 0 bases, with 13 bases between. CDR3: CASSPPNSYQETQYF. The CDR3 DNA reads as TGTGCCAGCAGTCCGCCTAATTCGTACCAAGAGACCCAGTACTTC.

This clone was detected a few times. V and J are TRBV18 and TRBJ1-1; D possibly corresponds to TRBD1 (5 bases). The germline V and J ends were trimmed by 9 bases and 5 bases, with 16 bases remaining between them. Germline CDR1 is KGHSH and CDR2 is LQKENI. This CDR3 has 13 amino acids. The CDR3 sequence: CASTTDLWTEAFF. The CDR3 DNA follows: TGTGCCAGTACGACAGACCTTTGGACTGAAGCTTTCTTT. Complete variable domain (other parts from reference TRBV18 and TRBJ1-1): NAGVMQNPRHLVRRRGQEARLRCSPMKGHSHVYWYRQLPEEGLKFMVYLQKENIIDESGMPKERFSAEFPKEGPSILRIQQVVRGDSAAYFCASTTDLWTEAFFGQGTRLTVV.